The source of this TCR beta chain is a study of human T cells and chemical hapten exposure. Overall study: Mainly, slight library volume differences in the pool made TCR yields vary.

Whole blood that had not been fractionated was the source of extracted total RNA. Germline V gene sequence: CDR1 MDHEN, CDR2 SYDVKM. After removal of 6 bases from V and 0 bases from J, the junction contained 4 bases not matched to a gene. CDR3 length equals 14 residues. What the library attached to individual cDNA molecules were unique molecular identifiers. TCRdb re-analysed the 5' RACE reads in MiXCR, keeping a single row per CDR3 protein. The data contain about 140,000 distinct CDR3 sequences, roughly 4% of them seen just once; the ten biggest clones take up more than 1.2%. This clonotype appeared many times.

The receptor was isolated from a female donor in good health. J is TRBJ1-1 and V is TRBV28, with 7 nucleotides matching TRBD1. CDR3 nucleotides: TGTGCCAGCAGGGGCAGGGGGATGAACACTGAAGCTTTCTTT. Its protein is CASRGRGMNTEAFF.